The 31 T cell receptor beta chains listed next were all sequenced from one sample in a study of technical replicates of blood from a handful of donors. TCRdb's table, derived via immunoSEQ multiplex PCR, lists solely in-frame clones and lacks some. The table includes about 97,000 clones, approximately 94% detected once. Sequences were obtained from T cells isolated from PBMCs. Receptor source: a human donor in good health.

This chain uses TRBV18 with TRBJ2-1; 9 positions match TRBD2. The germline CDR1 and CDR2 sequences are KGHSH and LQKENI. J gave up 6 bases and V 3 bases, and 6 bases lay outside the gene matches. There are 15 residues in the CDR3. The CDR3 nucleotides read TGTGCCAGCTCACCGGGGCGGGAGGGTCGCAATGAGCAGTTCTTC. It encodes CASSPGREGRNEQFF.

This clone was seen once. The rearrangement links TRBV19 to TRBJ1-5, with D possibly TRBD1 on 5 matching bases. V was clipped by 5 bases and J by 0 bases, with 11 bases between them. The CDR3 is 15 amino acids. Germline values: CDR1 LNHDA, CDR2 SQIVND (reference sequence). The CDR3 bases are TGTGCCAGTAGTGACAGTTTCTATAGCAATCAGCCCCAGCATTTT. As protein: CASSDSFYSNQPQHF.

V gene TRBV27 combines with J gene TRBJ2-3; 7 positions agree with TRBD1. V gave up 1 base and J gave up 1 base; unmatched junction bases: 11. This CDR3 is 18 amino acids long. The germline V gene encodes CDR1 MNHEY and CDR2 SMNVEV (reference sequence). CDR3 nucleotides: TGTGCCAGCAGTTTATTGACCGGCACAGGGGCCCGCACAGATACGCAGTATTTT. Translation gives CASSLLTGTGARTDTQYF.

The chain employs TRBV7-9 and TRBJ2-3; a possible D gene is TRBD2 (5 bases). CDR1 is SEHNR, CDR2 FQNEAQ, per germline (reference sequence). V lost 2 bases, J lost 1 base, and 13 bases lay in between. The CDR3 is 16 residues long. This chain's CDR3 is CASSLSRGWGTDTQYF. CDR3 sequence (DNA): TGTGCCAGCAGCTTATCTCGGGGATGGGGCACAGATACGCAGTATTTT.

This clone appeared once. V gene TRBV5-1 combines with J gene TRBJ1-2; D gene uncertain. The CDR3 loop spans 15 amino acids. V was clipped by 1 base and J by 3 bases, with 13 bases between them. CDR1 SGHRS and CDR2 YFSETQ come from the germline V gene. The CDR3 bases are TGCGCCAGCAGCTTGATGGTTGGCACCGACTATGGCTACACCTTC. Translation gives CASSLMVGTDYGYTF.

The chain is built from TRBV28 and TRBJ2-5, with TRBD2 as a possible D gene (5 bases). V lost 2 bases and J 5 bases, leaving 18 bases between the germline ends. The germline CDR1 and CDR2 sequences are MDHEN and SYDVKM. The CDR3 covers 16 residues. The CDR3 spells CASSLAYSDSRETQYF. In DNA, the CDR3 is TGTGCCAGCAGTTTAGCATATTCGGACTCCCGGGAGACCCAGTACTTC.

This clone was found once. The rearrangement uses TRBV20-1 and TRBJ1-4, with D perhaps matching TRBD1 (5 bases). The CDR3 is 11 residues long. V lost 5 bases, J lost 7 bases, and 8 bases lay in between. Germline V gene lookup returns CDR1 DFQATT and CDR2 SNEGSKA (reference sequence). This CDR3 is CSAGGGEKLFF. As DNA, the CDR3 is TGCAGTGCTGGGGGGGGTGAAAAACTGTTTTTT.

The chain uses TRBV19 and TRBJ1-5; TRBD1 is a possible D gene (6 bases). Germline loops: CDR1 LNHDA, CDR2 SQIVND (reference sequence). There are 13 residues in the CDR3. With 6 bases removed from V and 4 bases from J, the gap between germline ends came to 10 bases. The CDR3, as DNA: TGTGCCAGTAGAAATACAGGGAATCAGCCCCAGCATTTT. It yields the protein CASRNTGNQPQHF. The variable domain in full, with the rest retrieved from reference TRBV19 and TRBJ1-5, is DGGITQSPKYLFRKEGQNVTLSCEQNLNHDAMYWYRQDPGQGLRLIYYSQIVNDFQKGDIAEGYSVSREKKESFPLTVTSAQKNPTAFYLCASRNTGNQPQHFGDGTRLSIL.

The chain couples TRBV7-8 to TRBJ2-7; 7 bases align to TRBD1. The CDR3 length is 15 residues. V trimming: 2 bases; J trimming: 1 base; junction bases outside the gene matches: 5. Germline V gene sequence: CDR1 SGHVS, CDR2 FQNEAQ. CDR3 sequence (DNA): TGTGCCAGCAGCTTAACCGGGACAGTGTCCTACGAGCAGTACTTC. Translated, it gives CASSLTGTVSYEQYF.

This clone has a single count. The V and J genes are TRBV9 and TRBJ2-7, with 9 bases matching TRBD1. Germline CDR1 reads SGDLS; CDR2 reads YYNGEE. CDR3 length equals 15 residues. Unmatched junction bases numbered 8, after V lost 3 bases and J lost 4 bases. Here the CDR3 reads CASSGRDRAGYEQYF. The CDR3, as DNA: TGTGCCAGCAGCGGCCGGGACAGGGCGGGGTACGAGCAGTACTTC.

CDR3 DNA: TGCGCCAGCAGCTTGGAAGGTCCTAGATACTATGGCTACACCTTC. Its protein product is CASSLEGPRYYGYTF. The genes are TRBV5-1 and TRBJ1-2; no clear D. Trimming removed 0 bases at V and 3 bases at J, with 12 bases between. Germline V lookup: CDR1 SGHRS, CDR2 YFSETQ. This CDR3 region has 15 residues.

The chain has TRBV6-1 and TRBJ1-2; maybe TRBD1 (6 bases). V was clipped by 4 bases and J by 4 bases, with 19 bases between them. The CDR3 extends over 16 amino acids. The V gene's germline CDR1 is MNHNS and CDR2 SASEGT. CDR3 nucleotides: TGTGCCAGCAGTGTTCACAGGGAATCCTCCACCTATGGCTACACCTTC. It yields the protein CASSVHRESSTYGYTF.

The chain links TRBV7-3 to TRBJ2-1; 10 bases fit TRBD2. The CDR3 is made up of 15 amino acids. With 4 bases clipped from V and 7 bases from J, the junction kept 7 bases outside the gene matches. Germline CDR1 and CDR2: SGHTA and FQGTGA. The CDR3 DNA reads as TGTGCCAGCAGCTCTAGCGGGAGTGTCTTGAATGAGCAGTTCTTC. It codes for CASSSSGSVLNEQFF.

This chain joins TRBV9 and TRBJ2-7, with 7 nucleotides matching TRBD1. V trimming: 4 bases; J trimming: 2 bases; junction bases outside the gene matches: 9. The CDR3 has 15 residues. Germline V CDR1 and CDR2: SGDLS, YYNGEE. The CDR3 DNA reads as TGTGCCAGCAGCCCCAGCGGACAGGCGACCTACGAGCAGTACTTC. Translating it yields CASSPSGQATYEQYF.

The V and J genes are TRBV5-5 and TRBJ1-5; weak D call: TRBD1 (6 bases). V lost 3 bases and J lost 0, with 13 bases in between. Germline values: CDR1 SGHKS, CDR2 YYEKEE (reference sequence). There are 16 residues in the CDR3. CDR3 coding DNA: TGTGCCAGCAGCTGGGGGACACTTAATAGCAATCAGCCCCAGCATTTT. This translates into CASSWGTLNSNQPQHF.

The chain links TRBV5-1 to TRBJ2-4; D is uncertain. The V end lost 4 bases, the J end lost 1 base, and 15 bases lay between the germline ends. CDR3 length: 16 residues. CDR1 is SGHRS, CDR2 YFSETQ, per germline. The CDR3 is CASSVQPNGAKNIQYF. For the CDR3, the DNA is TGCGCCAGCAGCGTGCAACCTAACGGGGCCAAAAACATTCAGTACTTC.

The chain employs TRBV6-5 and TRBJ1-2, with D possibly being TRBD1 (5 bases). The CDR3 has 13 amino acids. Germline V CDR1 and CDR2: MNHEY, SVGAGI. Trimming pared 2 bases from V and 8 bases from J, leaving 12 bases between. The CDR3 sequence: CASSYMSRGGYTF. CDR3 coding DNA: TGTGCCAGCAGTTACATGTCAAGGGGCGGCTACACCTTC.

The rearrangement joins TRBV7-2 to TRBJ2-3; D gene uncertain. Germline lookup yields CDR1 SGHTA and CDR2 FQGNSA. V was trimmed by 4 bases and J by 2 bases, leaving 10 bases between them. The CDR3 contains 14 residues. The CDR3 DNA is TGTGCCAGCAGCTCTTATTATATCACAGATACGCAGTATTTT. Translated, it gives CASSSYYITDTQYF.

The chain uses TRBV4-1 and TRBJ2-7, with TRBD2 identical over 12 bases. The V gene's germline CDR1 is MGHRA and CDR2 YSYEKL. The CDR3 runs to 18 residues. The ends lost 4 bases at V and 6 bases at J; junction bases unmatched: 16. CDR3 bases: TGCGCCAGCAGCCGGTCAGGGGGACTAGCGGGTCGGATGATCGAGCAGTACTTC. This codes for CASSRSGGLAGRMIEQYF.

The chain couples TRBV28 to TRBJ2-7, with a possible D match to TRBD1 (5 bases). Germline V gene data show CDR1 as MDHEN and CDR2 as SYDVKM. The CDR3 has 17 residues. V dropped 2 bases and J dropped 0 bases, with 17 bases sitting between them. The CDR3 is CASSLGVGLQASYEQYF. CDR3 coding DNA: TGTGCCAGCAGTTTAGGAGTAGGGCTACAGGCCTCCTACGAGCAGTACTTC.

The chain carries TRBV27 and TRBJ2-5; a possible D gene is TRBD2 (6 bases). TRBJ2-7 matches the DNA end more closely, so the J call is doubtful. Germline V gene lookup returns CDR1 MNHEY and CDR2 SMNVEV (reference sequence). This CDR3 has 12 residues. The CDR3 region is CASSRGTYEQYF. The CDR3 DNA follows: TGTGCCAGCAGCCGGGGGACCTACGAGCAGTACTTC.

This rearrangement joins TRBV7-3 to TRBJ2-1; possible D gene TRBD2, 6 bases. The V end lost 3 bases, the J end lost 5 bases, and 8 bases lay between the germline ends. The CDR3 is 13 residues long. Germline CDR1 SGHTA, CDR2 FQGTGA. The CDR3 spells CASSFTGDNEQFF. The CDR3 DNA follows: TGTGCCAGCAGCTTTACGGGAGACAATGAGCAGTTCTTC.

The CDR3 loop reads CSAKHSYEQYF. The DNA of the CDR3 is TGCAGTGCTAAACACTCCTACGAGCAGTACTTC. V gene TRBV20-1 combines with J gene TRBJ2-7; D call uncertain. Germline V gene lookup returns CDR1 DFQATT and CDR2 SNEGSKA (reference sequence). The CDR3 runs 11 residues. The V end lost 4 bases, the J end lost 0 bases, and 4 bases lay between the germline ends.

The chain combines TRBV29-1 with TRBJ1-1; D is possibly TRBD1 (5 bases). The CDR3 extends over 14 amino acids. Trimming removed 3 bases at V and 1 base at J, with 12 bases between. Per germline, CDR1 SQVTM and CDR2 ANQGSEA. Here the CDR3 reads CSVDSWTKNTEAFF. CDR3 coding DNA: TGCAGCGTTGATAGTTGGACAAAGAACACTGAAGCTTTCTTT. Together with reference TRBV29-1 and TRBJ1-1, the CDR3 gives the full variable domain: SAVISQKPSRDICQRGTSLTIQCQVDSQVTMMFWYRQQPGQSLTLIATANQGSEATYESGFVIDKFPISRPNLTFSTLTVSNMSPEDSSIYLCSVDSWTKNTEAFFGQGTRLTVV.

The chain joins TRBV7-9 to TRBJ2-4; TRBD2 aligns across 11 bases. The J segment lost 7 bases and the V segment lost 6 bases, leaving 8 bases of the junction unmatched. Germline V gives CDR1 SEHNR, CDR2 FQNEAQ (reference sequence). This CDR3 is built from 15 residues. CDR3: CASSPIAGGPNIQYF. The CDR3 DNA sequence: TGTGCCAGCAGTCCGATAGCGGGAGGGCCTAACATTCAGTACTTC.

This chain joins TRBV13 and TRBJ1-1; D possibly corresponds to TRBD1 (6 bases). CDR1 PRHDT and CDR2 FYEKMQ come from the germline V gene (reference sequence). CDR3 size: 13 residues. V lost 4 bases and J 5 bases, leaving 11 bases between the germline ends. The CDR3 nucleotides read TGTGCCAGCAGCTGGAGGGGGGGGACTGAAGCTTTCTTT. Its protein is CASSWRGGTEAFF.

The CDR3 loop is CASSAGANTGELFF. The DNA for the CDR3 is TGTGCCAGCAGCGCCGGAGCGAACACCGGGGAGCTGTTTTTT. The chain carries TRBV9 and TRBJ2-2; D ambiguous. The CDR3 length is 14 residues. V lost 3 bases, J lost 0 bases, and 6 bases lay in between. CDR1 is SGDLS and CDR2 is YYNGEE in the germline V gene.

This clone came up once. The chain has TRBV7-9 and TRBJ2-7; 7 positions match TRBD2. This CDR3 has 15 amino acids. The V gene end was trimmed by 5 bases and the J gene end by 3 bases; junction bases not matched to a gene: 10. Germline CDR1 is SEHNR and CDR2 is FQNEAQ (reference sequence). This CDR3 is CASSIGLDPIYEQYF. CDR3 DNA: TGTGCCAGCAGCATAGGACTAGATCCAATCTACGAGCAGTACTTC.

V gene TRBV5-1 combines with J gene TRBJ2-1; D is perhaps TRBD1 (5 bases). This CDR3 contains 12 residues. Germline CDR1 reads SGHRS; CDR2 reads YFSETQ. V was cut by 7 bases and J by 9 bases, with 14 bases left in between. The CDR3 reads CASGPGRAEQFF. The CDR3 coding sequence is TGCGCCAGCGGCCCCGGCAGGGCTGAGCAGTTCTTC.

CDR3 sequence: CASSLNGGNTEAFF. For the CDR3, the DNA is TGTGCCAGCAGCTTAAACGGCGGGAACACTGAAGCTTTCTTT. The V and J genes are TRBV7-3 and TRBJ1-1, with no clear D. Trimming shortened V by 1 base and J by 1 base, and 7 bases separated the two germline ends. The germline gives CDR1 SGHTA, CDR2 FQGTGA. CDR3 length: 14 amino acids. The variable domain in full, with the rest retrieved from reference TRBV7-3 and TRBJ1-1, is GAGVSQTPSNKVTEKGKYVELRCDPISGHTALYWYRQSLGQGPEFLIYFQGTGAADDSGLPNDRFFAVRPEGSVSTLKIQRTERGDSAVYLCASSLNGGNTEAFFGQGTRLTVV.

This clone was picked up a small number of times. The CDR3: CASSLGGGYGYTF. DNA of the CDR3: TGTGCCAGCAGCTTGGGGGGCGGCTATGGCTACACCTTC. The gene calls are TRBV5-4 and TRBJ1-2, with D possibly TRBD1 on 5 matching bases. This CDR3 has 13 amino acids. The germline V gene has CDR1 SGHNT and CDR2 YYREEE (reference sequence). The V gene lost 0 bases and the J gene lost 4 bases, with 7 bases spanning the gap.